This T cell receptor (beta chain) was profiled in a study of CD8 T cells in ankylosing spondylitis. The study's findings and limits: Apparently characteristic of ankylosing spondylitis blood was a TCR beta motif (under ten highly homologous variants). Disease-linked clones bore a CD8+ phenotype, appearing relatively rarely in peripheral blood. Past studies reported some motif variants in reactive arthritis synovial fluid and blood.

Preparation of TCR beta libraries was done by quantitative 5'-RACE with molecular barcodes. A single record per CDR3 protein comes from TCRdb applying MiXCR to the 5' RACE reads. The data hold some 130,000 distinct CDR3 sequences, with roughly 13% observed a single time. This clonotype was detected only a few times. Its cognate antigen is unknown. The source of this sequence is a female donor with ankylosing spondylitis or in good health (not recorded which). Source material: blood, either unsorted or a sorted T cell fraction (not recorded which).

CDR3 bases: TGCAGTGCTAGAGAGCCTCCCCTGCGGGGATTCACAGATACGCAGTATTTT. It translates to CSAREPPLRGFTDTQYF. This chain uses TRBV20-1 with TRBJ2-3; D is possibly TRBD2 (6 bases). CDR1 is DFQATT and CDR2 is SNEGSKA in the germline V gene (reference sequence). V lost 0 bases and J 2 bases, leaving 18 bases between the germline ends. This CDR3 comprises 17 residues.